This entry describes one T cell receptor (beta chain). Its antigen is undetermined. CDR1 SNHLY and CDR2 FYNNEI come from the germline V gene. The CDR3 consists of 15 residues. V was pared by 4 bases and J by 2 bases, with 6 bases of the junction left unmatched. The data are from a study of OX40 agonist ivuxolimab in advanced cancers. Across the study: Patients with hepatocellular carcinoma, melanoma, renal cell or head and neck cancer made up the dose-escalation patients.

Points from the study as a whole: The study found that CD8+ T cells averaged more expanded clones than CD4+. The study observed clonal expansion of CD4+ and CD8+ blood T cells by week 6 at 0.1 to 3.0 mg/kg.

The data were produced by immunoSEQ multiplex PCR, yet TCRdb's version contains in-frame clones alone and is incomplete. The repertoire holds 57,000 or so clones, with roughly 85% as singletons. The sequencing used CD4+ or CD8+ T cells sorted from blood, collected in a trial of the OX40 agonist ivuxolimab. The chain carries TRBV2 and TRBJ2-3, with 7 bases lining up with TRBD2. The clonotype originates from an adult with an advanced solid tumor such as melanoma, head and neck, liver or kidney cancer. Here the CDR3 DNA reads TGTGCCAGCAGTGCGGCTAGCGGATTCACAGATACGCAGTATTTT. Its protein product is CASSAASGFTDTQYF.